These T cell receptor beta chains were read from a single sample in a study of T cells in severe cutaneous drug reactions. TCRdb re-called the multiplex PCR reads and shows each CDR3 protein once, DNA omitted. The table for this sample gives 21,000 or so distinct CDR3 sequences. Sequenced sample: PBMCs. Every receptor here comes from a human donor with toxic epidermal necrolysis, a severe cutaneous drug reaction. Both conserved end residues are part of each CDR3. Not all rows give a size; the values are once, few, many and, for expanded clones, a class.

clone size	V gene	J gene	CDR3 protein
-	TRBV4-2	TRBJ2-7	CASSQVSMGLAGVWEQYF
-	TRBV6-5	TRBJ2-2	CASSYGMLADTGELFF
-	TRBV28	TRBJ2-7	CASSVSGVSYEQYF
-	TRBV4-1	TRBJ1-5	CASSQERLRSNQPQHF
-	TRBV2	TRBJ1-3	CASSWDMSSGNTIYF
-	TRBV27	TRBJ2-5	CASSFWGQETQYF
-	TRBV28	TRBJ1-1	CASSSYTEAFF
-	TRBV20-1	TRBJ2-1	CSAKARTHSSYNEQFF
-	TRBV27	TRBJ2-1	CASSWKGLNEQFF
-	TRBV20-1	TRBJ2-7	CSARDLGTSYEQYF
-	TRBV9	TRBJ2-7	CASSVSPDSEQYF
-	TRBV7-9	TRBJ1-1	CASSFGGVMNTEAFF
-	TRBV28	TRBJ2-5	CASSPTLTGDETQYF
-	TRBV27	TRBJ2-1	CASSLSFRDHEQFF
-	TRBV7-9	TRBJ2-4	CASSFSGGKNIQYF
-	TRBV20-1	TRBJ2-7	CSAPRQGGPYEQYF
-	TRBV25-1	TRBJ1-4	CASSDGAVEKLFF
-	TRBV27	TRBJ1-2	CASSSGQGGDGYTF
medium-sized	TRBV9	TRBJ2-7	CASSVGGSSYEQYF
medium-sized	TRBV30	TRBJ1-2	CAWSVLRGGRNGYTF
-	TRBV7-2	TRBJ2-7	CASSFLSGSYEQYF
medium-sized	TRBV29-1	TRBJ2-3	CSVESAGLSDTQYF
-	TRBV10-2	TRBJ2-5	CAAGPGETQYF
-	TRBV27	TRBJ2-7	CASSLSRGLAYEQYF
-	TRBV19	TRBJ2-7	CASSDPSPGYEQYF
-	TRBV28	TRBJ1-1	CASSLRVEATEAFF
-	TRBV30	TRBJ2-7	CAWAHRSGTGPYEQYF
-	TRBV28	TRBJ2-1	CASTGLAGVGEQFF
-	TRBV2	TRBJ1-6	CATTGQVNSPLHF
-	TRBV27	TRBJ2-1	CASSLGQGAYEQFF
-	TRBV3-1	TRBJ1-2	CASSQELWGYTF
-	TRBV4-1	TRBJ2-5	CASSQGRVGGKETQYF
-	TRBV4-2	TRBJ1-1	CASSPGVVVAEAFF
-	TRBV6-1	TRBJ2-7	CASRGLAGGYEQYF
-	TRBV6-5	TRBJ2-2	CASRLTGIRTGELFF
-	TRBV20-1	TRBJ2-7	CSAPGQATYEQYF
-	TRBV12-3/TRBV12-4	TRBJ2-7	CASSLGGFYEQYF
-	TRBV15	TRBJ2-3	CATSRDRSFSGLSTDTQYF
-	TRBV27	TRBJ2-1	CASSLYAGYSYNEQFF
-	TRBV10-3	TRBJ2-5	CATHQGRQETQYF
-	TRBV14	TRBJ2-3	CASSHLGTGWADTQYF
-	TRBV20-1	TRBJ2-1	CSAPGTGGAGSYNEQFF
-	TRBV4-3	TRBJ1-1	CASSLARGGETEAFF
-	TRBV19	TRBJ2-1	CASSNLAGGAQFF
-	TRBV20-1	TRBJ2-6	CSARVWDRATGANVLTF